In this sample, the clone carrying this T cell receptor (beta chain) turned up a few times. The antigen is not known. This entry comes from a study of graft-versus-host responses after intestinal transplantation. General study findings and limits: Recipient marrow held GvH clones, some first seen in ileum or blood. Among circulating GvH clones, peak levels were associated with early post-transplant declines in HvG clones.

Assay: immunoSEQ multiplex PCR; the TCRdb copy retains only in-frame clones and omits some. The sample has 85,000 to 100,000 clones, around 88% seen once. Here the sequenced sample was PBMCs, taken 255 days after intestinal transplant. The sequence was obtained from a human patient who received an intestinal transplant, so some T cells may come from the graft donor.

The CDR3 nucleotides are TGTGCCAGCAGGGCTAGCGGGAGGGACGAGCAGTACTTC. It encodes CASRASGRDEQYF. The V and J genes are TRBV7-2 and TRBJ2-7; 12 bases map to TRBD2. CDR3 length equals 13 residues. V was clipped by 6 bases and J by 5 bases; unmatched bases: 2. CDR1 is SGHTA and CDR2 is FQGNSA in the germline V gene.